The 32 T cell receptor beta chains listed next were all sequenced from one sample in a study of Ad26.COV2.S vaccination and SARS-CoV-2 variants listed by TCRdb under 2021. Sample treatment or condition, as interpreted from the label and publication: 19 received Ad26.COV2.S at low or high dose, single or two shots; 5 received placebo; per-sample allocation not given. For vaccine and placebo recipients, the sequenced repertoires came from samples collected on day 63 after the first injection. Receptors were amplified or captured by the immunoSEQ multiplex PCR assay. In its TCRdb copy, this immuneACCESS table keeps in-frame sequences only and misses some clones. Where compared with another copy, unresolved V genes explain less than half of these, and the others have no known cause. This sample gives hundreds of thousands of clones in total; around 89% of them show up just once. The ten largest make up around 6.4% of the sample.

This specimen was peripheral blood, taken in a trial of Ad26.COV2.S vaccine versus placebo. The origin of the receptors is a person aged 18-60 years who received the Ad26.COV2.S COVID-19 vaccine or a placebo.

This clone has ten or more counts. CDR3 in amino acids: CASSYLGASTDTQYF. CDR3 sequence (DNA): TGTGCCAGCAGTTACTTAGGGGCTAGCACAGATACGCAGTATTTT. This chain connects TRBV28 to TRBJ2-3; D possibly corresponds to TRBD1 (5 bases). Germline CDR1 is MDHEN and CDR2 is SYDVKM. V shed 4 bases and J shed 0 bases, with 11 bases lying between them. The CDR3 consists of 15 residues.

The V call is TRBV6-6, the J call TRBJ1-2, with TRBD1 matching 11 bases. Germline V CDR1 and CDR2: MNHNY, SVGAGI (reference sequence). This CDR3 has 15 amino acids. Losses at the gene ends were 6 bases for V and 8 bases for J; bases not matched to a gene: 11. CDR3 sequence (DNA): TGTGCCAGCAGCCGGACAGGGGGCGCGGAGCTAGGCTACACCTTC. This codes for CASSRTGGAELGYTF.

The chain couples TRBV7-3 to TRBJ2-3; D unresolved. Germline V gene lookup returns CDR1 SGHTA and CDR2 FQGTGA. This CDR3 is 12 amino acids long. The V gene lost 5 bases and the J gene lost 4 bases, with 7 bases spanning the gap. CDR3 sequence: CASSNSPDTQYF. The DNA of the CDR3 is TGTGCCAGCAGCAACTCCCCAGATACGCAGTATTTT.

CDR3 nucleotides: TGTGCCAGCACCGAACCTAGCACAGATACGCAGTATTTT. It translates to CASTEPSTDTQYF. This chain links TRBV7-9 with TRBJ2-3; the D is unclear. Germline V gene sequence: CDR1 SEHNR, CDR2 FQNEAQ (reference sequence). This CDR3 contains 13 residues. Trimming stripped 7 bases from V and 0 bases from J, with 8 bases between.

This chain connects TRBV11-2 to TRBJ1-3, with no clear D. Germline loops: CDR1 SGHAT, CDR2 FQNNGV. This CDR3 contains 15 residues. V gave up 0 bases and J gave up 2 bases, with 8 bases separating them. The CDR3 sequence: CASSLEGFPGNTIYF. The CDR3 DNA reads TGTGCCAGCAGCTTAGAGGGGTTTCCTGGAAACACCATATATTTT. Combining the CDR3 with reference TRBV11-2 and TRBJ1-3 gives the whole variable domain EAGVAQSPRYKIIEKRQSVAFWCNPISGHATLYWYQQILGQGPKLLIQFQNNGVVDDSQLPKDRFSAERLKGVDSTLKIQPAKLEDSAVYLCASSLEGFPGNTIYFGEGSWLTVV.

This clone was observed once. This chain joins TRBV15 and TRBJ1-5; maybe TRBD1 (6 bases). Germline V gene lookup returns CDR1 LNHNV and CDR2 YYDKDF (reference sequence). CDR3 size: 17 residues. V was trimmed by 4 bases and J by 4 bases, leaving 20 bases between them. The CDR3 DNA is TGTGCCACCAGCAAAAGTAACAGGGCCCAGGGTAATCAGCCCCAGCATTTT. This encodes CATSKSNRAQGNQPQHF.

The J gene is TRBJ1-5, the V gene TRBV6-2 or TRBV6-3; D perhaps matches TRBD1 (6 bases). V dropped 2 bases and J dropped 4 bases, with 12 bases sitting between them. The CDR3 extends over 15 amino acids. The germline gives CDR1 MNHEY, CDR2 SVGEGT. The CDR3 loop is CASSYLGTPNQPQHF. CDR3 nucleotide sequence: TGTGCCAGCAGTTACCTAGGGACACCGAATCAGCCCCAGCATTTT.

The chain is built from TRBV4-2 and TRBJ1-2, with 7 bases matching TRBD1. V lost 2 bases to trimming and J lost 5 bases; unmatched junction nucleotides: 5. From germline, CDR1 is LGHNA and CDR2 YNFKEQ. The CDR3 contains 14 residues. The CDR3 reads CASSQPGGNYGYTF. CDR3 sequence (DNA): TGTGCCAGCAGCCAACCAGGGGGGAATTATGGCTACACCTTC.

V and J are TRBV27 and TRBJ2-7; 7 bases line up with TRBD2. This CDR3 is built from 15 residues. The germline gives CDR1 MNHEY, CDR2 SMNVEV (reference sequence). Trimming at V came to 3 bases and at J to 3 bases, leaving 8 bases not matched to a gene. The CDR3 sequence is CASSFSPGGNYEQYF. The CDR3 region has the DNA TGTGCCAGCAGTTTTTCCCCGGGAGGTAACTACGAGCAGTACTTC.

The V call is TRBV14, the J call TRBJ1-2; D gene unclear. Germline CDR1 SGHDN, CDR2 FVKESK. The CDR3 runs to 13 residues. Trimming left V 1 base short and J 7 bases short, with 10 bases between. The CDR3 DNA is TGTGCCAGCAGCCAAGTGACGGAGGGTGGCTACACCTTC. Its translation is CASSQVTEGGYTF.

The chain is built from TRBV7-2 and TRBJ2-5; the D is unclear. The CDR3 loop spans 11 amino acids. Germline loops: CDR1 SGHTA, CDR2 FQGNSA. Trimming cost V 6 bases and J 2 bases, with 4 bases left between them. CDR3 in DNA: TGTGCCAGCAGGAAACAAGAGACCCAGTACTTC. Amino acid sequence: CASRKQETQYF.

This chain links TRBV27 with TRBJ1-5; 10 nucleotides align to TRBD1. The V and J ends lost 4 bases and 0 bases, in that order; junction bases with no gene match: 3. Germline V gene lookup returns CDR1 MNHEY and CDR2 SMNVEV (reference sequence). The CDR3 contains 16 residues. The CDR3 sequence: CASSSRDRGSNQPQHF. The CDR3, as DNA: TGTGCCAGCAGTTCCCGGGACAGGGGTAGCAATCAGCCCCAGCATTTT.

The V and J genes are TRBV6-5 and TRBJ2-1, with 7 bases aligning to TRBD2. V lost 6 bases, J lost 3 bases, and 8 bases stayed unmatched. This CDR3 spans 15 amino acids. Per germline, CDR1 MNHEY and CDR2 SVGAGI. The CDR3 bases are TGTGCCAGCAGCAAGACTAGCAGAAACTACAATGAGCAGTTCTTC. Its protein is CASSKTSRNYNEQFF.

The chain carries TRBV3-1 (or the pseudogene TRBV3-2) and TRBJ2-7, with D possibly TRBD2 on 5 matching bases. The V and J ends lost 0 bases and 5 bases respectively, with 14 bases between them. CDR1 LGHDT and CDR2 YNNKEL come from the germline V gene (reference sequence). This CDR3 is built from 15 residues. CDR3 DNA sequence: TGTGCCAGCAGCCAAGAGTCAGAGAGGGTTCACGAGCAGTACTTC. Its protein product is CASSQESERVHEQYF.

The chain carries TRBV7-3 and TRBJ2-1; TRBD1 is a possible D gene (6 bases). CDR3 length: 17 amino acids. Deletions cut 2 bases from V and 7 bases from J, with 21 bases between. CDR1 and CDR2 from the germline V gene are SGHTA and FQGTGA. CDR3 region: CASSLLGHRDMKNEQFF. In DNA form, the CDR3 reads TGTGCCAGCAGCTTATTGGGACACAGGGATATGAAAAATGAGCAGTTCTTC.

The CDR3, as DNA: TGTGCCTGGAGTGTCCTATCTGGGGGCTACGAGCAGTACTTC. It encodes CAWSVLSGGYEQYF. The chain uses TRBV30 and TRBJ2-7; D is perhaps TRBD1 or TRBD2 (5 bases each). The CDR3 length is 14 residues. The ends were cut back, 0 bases at V and 3 bases at J, with 12 bases in the middle. Looked up from germline, CDR1 is GTSNPN and CDR2 is SVGIG (reference sequence).

In this sample, this clone turned up a few times. CDR3 in DNA: TGTGCCAGCAGCCAGGACCGGACAGGGGGCTACTATGGCTACACCTTC. Protein: CASSQDRTGGYYGYTF. The V gene is TRBV4-2, the J gene TRBJ1-2; 11 nucleotides agree with TRBD1. CDR3 size: 16 residues. Germline V gene data show CDR1 as LGHNA and CDR2 as YNFKEQ. V lost 3 bases, J lost 3 bases, and 6 bases stayed unmatched.

This chain connects TRBV10-1 to TRBJ1-3; D gene ambiguous. The CDR3 totals 15 residues. Germline V gives CDR1 WNHNN, CDR2 SYGVQD (reference sequence). V was shortened by 1 base and J by 0 bases, with 7 bases between the two germline ends. The CDR3 DNA is TGCGCCAGCAGTGAGTGGGGTGCCTCTGGAAACACCATATATTTT. It yields the protein CASSEWGASGNTIYF.

The chain is built from TRBV3-1 (or the pseudogene TRBV3-2) and TRBJ2-3; no clear D. Germline V CDR1 and CDR2: LGHDT, YNNKEL (reference sequence). The CDR3 contains 15 residues. V lost 0 bases and J lost 2, with 9 bases in between. CDR3 sequence: CASSQDPSSTDTQYF. The CDR3 DNA reads as TGTGCCAGCAGCCAAGATCCATCCTCCACAGATACGCAGTATTTT.

The sample holds one count of this clone. This chain uses TRBV19 with TRBJ2-7; possible D gene TRBD2, 5 bases. This CDR3 is 13 amino acids long. V lost 5 bases, J lost 7 bases, and 15 bases lay in between. Germline loops: CDR1 LNHDA, CDR2 SQIVND (reference sequence). In DNA, the CDR3 is TGTGCCAGTAGTCAAAATAGGAGGCGGGAGCAGTACTTC. Amino acids: CASSQNRRREQYF. The variable domain in full, with the rest retrieved from reference TRBV19 and TRBJ2-7, is DGGITQSPKYLFRKEGQNVTLSCEQNLNHDAMYWYRQDPGQGLRLIYYSQIVNDFQKGDIAEGYSVSREKKESFPLTVTSAQKNPTAFYLCASSQNRRREQYFGPGTRLTVT.

J is TRBJ2-7 and V is TRBV18, with 7 bases lining up with TRBD2. V lost 3 bases to trimming and J lost 6 bases; unmatched junction nucleotides: 14. This CDR3 spans 16 amino acids. The germline CDR1 and CDR2 sequences are KGHSH and LQKENI. The CDR3 here is CASSPTGREGLVEQYF. The CDR3 coding sequence is TGTGCCAGCTCACCTACGGGGAGGGAGGGCCTCGTCGAGCAGTACTTC.

The chain is built from TRBV27 and TRBJ2-7; 7 positions agree with TRBD2. Trimming cost V 3 bases and J 0 bases; bases outside gene matches: 2. The V gene's germline CDR1 is MNHEY and CDR2 SMNVEV (reference sequence). This CDR3 has 14 amino acids. The CDR3 bases are TGTGCCAGCAGTTTCCTAGCGGACTCCTACGAGCAGTACTTC. Translation gives CASSFLADSYEQYF.

This clone came up once. The V and J genes are TRBV7-2 and TRBJ1-1, with TRBD1 as a possible D gene (6 bases). CDR3 length: 13 amino acids. The germline gives CDR1 SGHTA, CDR2 FQGNSA. Trimming pared 7 bases from V and 4 bases from J, leaving 13 bases between. CDR3 sequence reads: CASTRGPSTEAFF. CDR3 coding DNA: TGTGCCAGCACCCGGGGGCCGAGCACTGAAGCTTTCTTT.

This clone has only one observation. The chain combines TRBV7-2 with TRBJ2-1, with TRBD2 as a possible D gene (5 bases). The CDR3 is 15 amino acids. Looked up from germline, CDR1 is SGHTA and CDR2 is FQGNSA. The V and J ends lost 5 bases and 3 bases respectively, with 14 bases between them. The CDR3 DNA reads TGTGCCAGCAGCCTGGAAGGGAGCGTCTACAATGAGCAGTTCTTC. Protein product: CASSLEGSVYNEQFF.

This chain connects TRBV6-5 to TRBJ2-2; the match to TRBD1 covers 7 bases. CDR3 size: 14 residues. CDR1 is MNHEY and CDR2 is SVGAGI in the germline V gene. J lost 5 bases, V lost 8 bases, and 8 bases had no gene match. For the CDR3, the DNA is TGTGCCAGCGGCCGGGACAGAAGTACCGGGGAGCTGTTTTTT. Its protein product is CASGRDRSTGELFF.

This clone was found once. V gene TRBV7-9 combines with J gene TRBJ1-2; 9 nucleotides match TRBD1. The germline V gene encodes CDR1 SEHNR and CDR2 FQNEAQ (reference sequence). CDR3 length: 15 amino acids. With 5 bases clipped from V and 2 bases from J, the junction kept 6 bases outside the gene matches. The CDR3 spells CASSIRQGENYGYTF. As DNA, the CDR3 is TGTGCCAGCAGCATCAGACAGGGGGAGAACTATGGCTACACCTTC.

The J gene is TRBJ2-7, the V gene TRBV25-1; D not certain. V was cut by 3 bases and J by 1 base, with 10 bases left in between. The CDR3 has 14 residues. Germline-derived CDR1 and CDR2 are MGHDK and SYGVNS. The CDR3 loop is CASSEGYLSYEQYF. The CDR3 region has the DNA TGTGCCAGCAGTGAGGGATATCTATCCTACGAGCAGTACTTC.

The genes are TRBV6-5 and TRBJ1-1; 7 bases are a match to TRBD1. CDR1 is MNHEY and CDR2 is SVGAGI in the germline V gene. The ends lost 3 bases at V and 1 base at J; junction bases unmatched: 2. CDR3 length: 14 amino acids. The CDR3 sequence is CASSYYRGNTEAFF. For the CDR3, the DNA is TGTGCCAGCAGTTATTACAGGGGGAACACTGAAGCTTTCTTT.

This clone was found a few times. The J gene is TRBJ2-2, the V gene TRBV3-1 (or the pseudogene TRBV3-2); D unclear. CDR1 is LGHDT and CDR2 is YNNKEL in the germline V gene (reference sequence). This CDR3 spans 14 amino acids. The V end lost 1 base, the J end lost 4 bases, and 7 bases lay between the germline ends. The CDR3 DNA reads TGTGCCAGCAGCCAAGTAGTGGGCACCGGGGAGCTGTTTTTT. Its translation is CASSQVVGTGELFF.

A remark on this clone: This sample also contains other DNA sequences that code for the same CDR3. This chain joins TRBV5-1 and TRBJ2-2; a weak D match, TRBD1 (5 bases). The CDR3 length is 15 residues. Germline assignment: CDR1 SGHRS and CDR2 YFSETQ. Trimming removed 0 bases from V and 1 base from J, with 7 bases in between. This CDR3 reads CASSLVQGNTGELFF. In DNA, the CDR3 is TGCGCCAGCAGCTTGGTCCAGGGGAACACCGGGGAGCTGTTTTTT.

The chain joins TRBV4-1 to TRBJ2-1, with no clear D. Per the germline V gene, CDR1 is MGHRA and CDR2 is YSYEKL. Deletions cut 4 bases from V and 6 bases from J, with 22 bases between. This CDR3 has 17 residues. The CDR3 sequence is CASSPKSRPSASNEQFF. DNA of the CDR3: TGCGCCAGCAGCCCGAAATCTAGACCCTCCGCAAGCAATGAGCAGTTCTTC.

The chain combines TRBV6-5 with TRBJ2-7; the match to TRBD1 covers 7 bases. Germline V CDR1 and CDR2: MNHEY, SVGAGI. With 7 bases clipped from V and 5 bases from J, the junction kept 11 bases outside the gene matches. This CDR3 has 14 residues. The CDR3 DNA reads TGTGCCAGCAAGGGCAGCCCAGGGGGTGACGAGCAGTACTTC. Translated: CASKGSPGGDEQYF.